The 11 T cell receptor beta chains given below trace back to one sample, sequenced in a study of shared clonotypes between healthy human individuals. Libraries were prepared by immunoSEQ multiplex PCR; TCRdb keeps only in-frame clonotypes and omits some of them. The sample carries about 120,000 clones, more than 65% recorded once. Specimen: memory CD8+ T cells sorted from blood. Subset meaning: CD45RO+ cells pooled with CCR7-negative TemRA cells. All receptors come from a young woman in good health.

The chain has TRBV2 and TRBJ2-7, with 10 bases identical to TRBD2. Germline assignment: CDR1 SNHLY and CDR2 FYNNEI. This CDR3 region has 14 residues. The V and J ends lost 7 bases and 3 bases, in that order; junction bases with no gene match: 6. The CDR3 sequence: CASTGLAEGYEQYF. The CDR3 nucleotides are TGTGCCAGCACTGGACTAGCGGAGGGCTACGAGCAGTACTTC.

This chain connects TRBV25-1 to TRBJ2-2; 7 positions agree with TRBD1. The CDR3 totals 13 residues. The trim removed 8 bases at V and 4 bases at J, leaving 4 bases unmatched. Germline lookup yields CDR1 MGHDK and CDR2 SYGVNS. CDR3 protein: CASGTDPTGELFF. DNA for the CDR3: TGTGCCAGCGGGACAGATCCCACCGGGGAGCTGTTTTTT. The full variable domain, its missing parts supplied by reference TRBV25-1 and TRBJ2-2, is EADIYQTPRYLVIGTGKKITLECSQTMGHDKMYWYQQDPGMELHLIHYSYGVNSTEKGDLSSESTVSRIRTEHFPLTLESARPSHTSQYLCASGTDPTGELFFGEGSRLTVL.

The chain is built from TRBV7-8 and TRBJ2-1, with TRBD1 as a possible D gene (5 bases). Trimming took 1 base from V and 4 from J, leaving 14 bases between them. Germline V gene data show CDR1 as SGHVS and CDR2 as FQNEAQ. The CDR3 covers 16 residues. The CDR3 DNA sequence: TGTGCCAGCAGCTTAGGGCGTCGGGCAGGGTACAATGAGCAGTTCTTC. Translation: CASSLGRRAGYNEQFF. Full variable domain (remainder filled in from reference TRBV7-8 and TRBJ2-1): GAGVSQSPRYKVAKRGQDVALRCDPISGHVSLFWYQQALGQGPEFLTYFQNEAQLDKSGLPSDRFFAERPEGSVSTLKIQRTQQEDSAVYLCASSLGRRAGYNEQFFGPGTRLTVL.

The J gene is TRBJ1-1, the V gene TRBV29-1, with D maybe TRBD1 (6 bases). Germline V lookup: CDR1 SQVTM, CDR2 ANQGSEA. Trimming cost V 4 bases and J 5 bases, with 14 bases left between them. This CDR3 has 13 amino acids. The CDR3 loop reads CSVVTGRGTEAFF. The CDR3, as DNA: TGCAGCGTTGTAACAGGGCGGGGTACTGAAGCTTTCTTT.

The rearrangement links TRBV18 to TRBJ2-7; 7 bases line up with TRBD1. Germline loops: CDR1 KGHSH, CDR2 LQKENI. V was pared by 2 bases and J by 3 bases, with 13 bases of the junction left unmatched. CDR3 length: 17 amino acids. CDR3 loop: CASSPTFRDSCVYEQYF. CDR3 DNA sequence: TGTGCCAGCTCACCAACCTTCCGGGACAGCTGCGTCTACGAGCAGTACTTC.

The chain couples TRBV7-8 to TRBJ2-7; TRBD2 matches at 7 bases. The CDR3 runs to 16 residues. Germline V gene sequence: CDR1 SGHVS, CDR2 FQNEAQ. J was trimmed by 2 bases and V by 1 base; bases with no gene match: 8. CDR3 loop: CASSLGSVAGAYEQYF. CDR3 nucleotide sequence: TGTGCCAGCAGCTTAGGCTCGGTGGCGGGGGCCTACGAGCAGTACTTC.

This clone was seen just once. This chain joins TRBV15 and TRBJ2-6, with D maybe TRBD2 (5 bases). V shed 4 bases and J shed 4 bases, with 14 bases lying between them. Germline CDR1 reads LNHNV; CDR2 reads YYDKDF (reference sequence). The CDR3 runs to 16 residues. The CDR3 sequence is CATSKSEGSGANVLTF. The DNA of the CDR3 is TGTGCCACCAGCAAGAGTGAGGGATCCGGGGCCAACGTCCTGACTTTC.

This clone was seen a single time. V gene TRBV28 combines with J gene TRBJ2-3; tentatively, D is TRBD1 (6 bases). Germline loops: CDR1 MDHEN, CDR2 SYDVKM. The ends were cut back, 5 bases at V and 0 bases at J, with 9 bases in the middle. This CDR3 comprises 14 residues. The CDR3 nucleotides read TGTGCCAGCAGTCGGACAGCGAGCACAGATACGCAGTATTTT. Amino acid sequence: CASSRTASTDTQYF.

Worth noting for this clone: Only one base separates this from a far larger clonotype, so it likely reflects a read error. This sequence joins TRBV9 and TRBJ2-6; D not certain. Trimming shortened V by 3 bases and J by 0 bases, and 1 base separated the two germline ends. The CDR3 contains 13 residues. The germline gives CDR1 SGDLS, CDR2 YYNGEE. The CDR3 reads CASSDSGANVLTF. For the CDR3, the DNA is TGTGCCAGCAGCGACTCTGGGGCCAACGTCCTGACTTTC.

This clone has a handful of counts. One junction end does not reproduce the germline sequence, and a read error may be involved. The chain recombines TRBV7-9 with TRBJ1-1, with 8 nucleotides matching TRBD1. Germline-derived CDR1 and CDR2 are SEHNR and FQNEAQ (reference sequence). The CDR3 contains 12 residues. In DNA, the CDR3 is TGTGCCAGCAACTTATGGACAGGGGAAGCTTTCTTT. It translates to CASNLWTGEAFF.

The V call is TRBV27, the J call TRBJ1-1; the match to TRBD1 covers 9 bases. The J segment lost 4 bases and the V segment lost 3 bases, leaving 9 bases of the junction unmatched. CDR1 and CDR2 (germline): MNHEY, SMNVEV (reference sequence). CDR3 length: 16 residues. The CDR3 DNA sequence: TGTGCCAGCAGTTTTTTGGACAGGGGAGGACGCACTGAAGCTTTCTTT. This sequence encodes CASSFLDRGGRTEAFF.